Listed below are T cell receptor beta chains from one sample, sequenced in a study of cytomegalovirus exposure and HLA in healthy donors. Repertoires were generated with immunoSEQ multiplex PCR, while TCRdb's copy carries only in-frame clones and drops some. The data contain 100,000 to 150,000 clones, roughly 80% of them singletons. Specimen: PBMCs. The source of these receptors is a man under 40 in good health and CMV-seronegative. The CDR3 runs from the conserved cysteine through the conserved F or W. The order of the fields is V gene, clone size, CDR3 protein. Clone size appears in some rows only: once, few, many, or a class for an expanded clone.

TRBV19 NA CASSIPNRGRANVLTF
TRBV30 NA CAFTSGNTEAFF
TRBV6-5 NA CASSSRQIVGYEQYF
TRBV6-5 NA CASSSPDQPQHF
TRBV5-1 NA CASSLDRGREADTQYF
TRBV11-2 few CASSSGLAGYEQYF
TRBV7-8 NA CASSLMWGGTPNTEAFF
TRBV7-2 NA CASSTTSSTGELFF
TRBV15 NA CATSSLAGAQETQYF
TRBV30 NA CAWRGGSGANVLTF
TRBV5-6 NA CASRTIGQGRSEAFF
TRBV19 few CASSIHATLAGELFF
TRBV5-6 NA CASSSYTGYTF
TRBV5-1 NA CASSTPGTSGKGEQFF
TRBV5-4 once CASSLMGQGGPGQFF
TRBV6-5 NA CASSLASNYEQYF
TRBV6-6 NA CASSYSDRNTIYF
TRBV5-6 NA CASSLATGQGLYEQYF
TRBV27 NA CASSRQGPDGYTF
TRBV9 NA CASSVLAGGIYEQYF
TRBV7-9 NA CASSLSGFDEQYF
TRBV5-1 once CASSPSSSGNTIYF
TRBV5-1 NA CASSLAHRDDEQYF
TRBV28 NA CASTLPGGGGYTF
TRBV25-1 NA CASSGPLGQSSGYTF